This TCR beta chain is from a study of early T cells in non-severe SARS-CoV-2 infection. From germline, CDR1 is SEHNR and CDR2 FQNEAQ (reference sequence). Trimming took off 11 bases at V and 2 bases at J, with 14 bases between the two ends. The CDR3 is 13 residues long. MiXCR, applied by TCRdb to the 5' RACE reads, yields one record per CDR3 protein. The data show 50,000 to 65,000 distinct CDR3 sequences, roughly a sixth seen once. V and J are TRBV7-9 and TRBJ2-3; TRBD1 is a possible D gene (6 bases). The sequence came from an adult who was a healthcare worker with PCR-confirmed SARS-CoV-2 infection or an uninfected control (not recorded which). Material: whole blood, obtained at baseline. Here the CDR3 reads CASEGVDTDTQYF. The CDR3 nucleotides read TGTGCCTCCGAGGGGGTCGACACAGATACGCAGTATTTT.